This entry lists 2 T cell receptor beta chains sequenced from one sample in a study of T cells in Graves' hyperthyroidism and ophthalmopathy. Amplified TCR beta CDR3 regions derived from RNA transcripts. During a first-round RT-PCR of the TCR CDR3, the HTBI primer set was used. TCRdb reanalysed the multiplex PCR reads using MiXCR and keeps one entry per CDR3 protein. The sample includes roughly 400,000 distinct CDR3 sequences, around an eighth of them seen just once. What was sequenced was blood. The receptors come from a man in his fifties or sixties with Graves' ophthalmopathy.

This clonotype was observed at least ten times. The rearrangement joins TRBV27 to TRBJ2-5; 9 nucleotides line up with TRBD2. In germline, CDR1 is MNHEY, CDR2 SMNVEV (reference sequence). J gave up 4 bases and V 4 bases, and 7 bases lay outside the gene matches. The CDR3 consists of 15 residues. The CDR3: CASSSPTTSGETQYF. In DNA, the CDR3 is TGTGCCAGCAGTTCGCCGACGACTAGCGGAGAGACCCAGTACTTC.

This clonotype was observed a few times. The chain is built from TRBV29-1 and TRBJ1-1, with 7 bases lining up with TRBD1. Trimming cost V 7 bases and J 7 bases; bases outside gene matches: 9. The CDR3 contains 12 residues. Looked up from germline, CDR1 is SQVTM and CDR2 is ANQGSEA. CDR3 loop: CSAPTGAGEAFF. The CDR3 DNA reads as TGCAGCGCCCCAACAGGGGCGGGTGAAGCTTTCTTT.